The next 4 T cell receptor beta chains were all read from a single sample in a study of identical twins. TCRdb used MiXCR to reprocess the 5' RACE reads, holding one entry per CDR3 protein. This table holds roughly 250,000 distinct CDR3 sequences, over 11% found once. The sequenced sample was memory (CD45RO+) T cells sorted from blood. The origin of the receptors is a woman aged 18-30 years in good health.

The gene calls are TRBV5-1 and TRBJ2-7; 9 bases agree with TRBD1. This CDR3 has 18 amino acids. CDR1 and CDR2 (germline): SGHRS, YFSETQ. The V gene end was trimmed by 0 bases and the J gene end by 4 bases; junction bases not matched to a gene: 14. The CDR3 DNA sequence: TGCGCCAGCAGCTTGGGCGGGACAGGGAAGTCCTCGGTATACGAGCAGTACTTC. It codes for CASSLGGTGKSSVYEQYF.

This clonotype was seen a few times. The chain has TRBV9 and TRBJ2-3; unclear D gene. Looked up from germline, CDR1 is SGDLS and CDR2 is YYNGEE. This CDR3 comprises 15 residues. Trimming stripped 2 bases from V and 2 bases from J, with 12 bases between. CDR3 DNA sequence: TGTGCCAGCAGCGTGAATCCCCAGGCCACAGATACGCAGTATTTT. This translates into CASSVNPQATDTQYF.

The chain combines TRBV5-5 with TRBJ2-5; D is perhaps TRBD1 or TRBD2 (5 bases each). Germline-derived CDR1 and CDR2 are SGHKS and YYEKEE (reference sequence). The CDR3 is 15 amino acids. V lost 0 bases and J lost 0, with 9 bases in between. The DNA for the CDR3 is TGTGCCAGCAGCTTGGGGGGGATCAACCAAGAGACCCAGTACTTC. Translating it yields CASSLGGINQETQYF.

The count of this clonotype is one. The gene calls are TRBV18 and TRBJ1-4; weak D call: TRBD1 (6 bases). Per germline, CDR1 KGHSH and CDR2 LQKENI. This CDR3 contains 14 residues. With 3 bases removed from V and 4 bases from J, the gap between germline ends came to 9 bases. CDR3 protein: CASSPDRNNEKLFF. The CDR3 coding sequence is TGTGCCAGCTCACCTGACAGGAATAATGAAAAACTGTTTTTT.